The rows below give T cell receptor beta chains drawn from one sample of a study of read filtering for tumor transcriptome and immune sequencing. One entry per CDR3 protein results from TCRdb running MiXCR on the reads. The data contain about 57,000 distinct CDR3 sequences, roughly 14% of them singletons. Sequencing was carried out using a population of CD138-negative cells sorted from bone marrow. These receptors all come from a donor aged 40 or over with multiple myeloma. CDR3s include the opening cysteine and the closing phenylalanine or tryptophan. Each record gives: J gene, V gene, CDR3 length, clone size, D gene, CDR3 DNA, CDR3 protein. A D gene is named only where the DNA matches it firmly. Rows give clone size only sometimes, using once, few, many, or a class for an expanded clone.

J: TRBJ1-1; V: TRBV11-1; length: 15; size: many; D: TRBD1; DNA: TGTGCCAGCAGCCTGAATCCGGGACAGGGGACCGCAGCTTTCTTT; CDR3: CASSLNPGQGTAAFF
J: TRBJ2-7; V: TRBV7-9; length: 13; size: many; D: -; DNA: TGTGCCAGCAGCCCTCGGGGAACCTACGAGCAGTACTTC; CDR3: CASSPRGTYEQYF
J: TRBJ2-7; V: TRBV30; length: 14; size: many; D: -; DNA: TGTGCCTGGAGTGTAGGGTCAGGGACCTACGAGCAGTACTTC; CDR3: CAWSVGSGTYEQYF
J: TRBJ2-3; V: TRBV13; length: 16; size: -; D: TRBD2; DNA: TGTGCCAGCAGCAGACGGCTAGCGGGATGGACAGATACGCAGTATTTT; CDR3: CASSRRLAGWTDTQYF
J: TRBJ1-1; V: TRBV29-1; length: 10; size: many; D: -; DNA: TGCAGCGTCATGAACACTGAAGCTTTCTTT; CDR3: CSVMNTEAFF
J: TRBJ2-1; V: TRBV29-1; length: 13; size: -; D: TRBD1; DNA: TGCAGCGTTGGGGGACAGGGGGCCGATGAGCAGTTCTTC; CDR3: CSVGGQGADEQFF
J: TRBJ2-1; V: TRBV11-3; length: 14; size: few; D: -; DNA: TGTGCCAGCAGCTTAGACCCAGGGGTAAATGAGCAGTTCTTC; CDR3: CASSLDPGVNEQFF
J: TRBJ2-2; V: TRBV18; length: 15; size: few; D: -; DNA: TGTGCCAGCTCACCACCCGGATTCGTCCCCGGGGAGCTGTTTTTT; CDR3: CASSPPGFVPGELFF
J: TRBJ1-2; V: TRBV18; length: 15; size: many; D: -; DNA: TGTGCCAGCTCCCCCGACAGGAATACTAACTATGGCTACACCTTC; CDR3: CASSPDRNTNYGYTF
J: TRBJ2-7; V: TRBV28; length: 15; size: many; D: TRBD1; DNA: TGTGCCAGCAGAGCATGGACAGGGGGGGACTACGAGCAGTACTTC; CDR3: CASRAWTGGDYEQYF
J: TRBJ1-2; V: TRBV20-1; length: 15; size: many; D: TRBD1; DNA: TGCAGTGCTAGAGACCAGGGACAGTCTAACTATGGCTACACCTTC; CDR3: CSARDQGQSNYGYTF
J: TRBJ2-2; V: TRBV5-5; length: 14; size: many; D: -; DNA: TGTGCCAGCAGCTTGAGTGAGAACACCGGGGAGCTGTTTTTT; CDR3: CASSLSENTGELFF
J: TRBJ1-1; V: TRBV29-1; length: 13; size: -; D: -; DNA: TGCAGCGTTGGATCCGGGACTTCCACTGAAGCTTTCTTT; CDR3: CSVGSGTSTEAFF
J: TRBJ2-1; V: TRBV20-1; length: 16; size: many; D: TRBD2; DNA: TGCAGTGCTGGAGGGACTAGCGGGAGGTATATCAATGAGCAGTTCTTC; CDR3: CSAGGTSGRYINEQFF
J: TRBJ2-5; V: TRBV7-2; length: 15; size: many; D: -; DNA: TGTGCCAGCAGCCACGTGGACAGATCTCAAGAGACCCAGTACTTC; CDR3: CASSHVDRSQETQYF
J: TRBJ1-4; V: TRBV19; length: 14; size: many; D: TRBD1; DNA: TGTGCCAGTAGTAAAACTAACAGGGGTGAAAAACTGTTTTTT; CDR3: CASSKTNRGEKLFF
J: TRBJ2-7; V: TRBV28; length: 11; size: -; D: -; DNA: TGTGCCAGCAGCAACCCAAACGAGCGGTACTTC; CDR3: CASSNPNERYF
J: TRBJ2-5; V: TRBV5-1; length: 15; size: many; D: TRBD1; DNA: TGCGCCAGCAGCTTGGTAGGACAGGGGTCGGAGACCCAGTACTTC; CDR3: CASSLVGQGSETQYF
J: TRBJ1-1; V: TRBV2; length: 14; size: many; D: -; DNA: TGTGCCAGACGGAGTCGTGGGGGGGCTGAGGAAGCTTTCTTT; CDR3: CARRSRGGAEEAFF